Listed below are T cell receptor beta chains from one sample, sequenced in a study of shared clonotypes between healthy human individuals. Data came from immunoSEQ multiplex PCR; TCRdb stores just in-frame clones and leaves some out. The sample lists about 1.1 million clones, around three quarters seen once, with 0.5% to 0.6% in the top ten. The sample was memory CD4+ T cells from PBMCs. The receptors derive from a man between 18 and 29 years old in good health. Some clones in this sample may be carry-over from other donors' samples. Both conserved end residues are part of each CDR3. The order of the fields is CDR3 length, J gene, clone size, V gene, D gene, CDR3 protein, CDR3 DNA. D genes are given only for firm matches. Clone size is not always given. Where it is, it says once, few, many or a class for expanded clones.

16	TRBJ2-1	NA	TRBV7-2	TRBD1	CASSSRPGQGRNEQFF	TGTGCCAGCAGCTCAAGACCGGGACAGGGGCGAAATGAGCAGTTCTTC
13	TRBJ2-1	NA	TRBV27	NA	CASSFPESNEQFF	TGTGCCAGCAGTTTCCCCGAATCCAATGAGCAGTTCTTC
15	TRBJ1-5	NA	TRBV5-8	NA	CASNDPGQYNQPQHF	TGTGCCAGCAACGACCCGGGCCAATACAATCAGCCCCAGCATTTT
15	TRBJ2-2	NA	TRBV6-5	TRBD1	CASRTGEVNTGELFF	TGTGCCAGCAGGACAGGGGAAGTAAATACCGGGGAGCTGTTTTTT
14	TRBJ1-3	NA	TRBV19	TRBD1	CASTLDRAGNTIYF	TGTGCCAGTACCCTGGACAGGGCTGGAAACACCATATATTTT
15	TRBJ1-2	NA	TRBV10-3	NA	CAISEFRGVPGGYTF	TGTGCCATCAGTGAGTTCCGCGGGGTCCCCGGAGGCTACACCTTC
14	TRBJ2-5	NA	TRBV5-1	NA	CASSLSADQETQYF	TGCGCCAGCAGCTTGTCGGCAGACCAAGAGACCCAGTACTTC
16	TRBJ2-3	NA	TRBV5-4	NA	CASSPSGARGTDTQYF	TGTGCCAGCAGCCCATCCGGGGCTAGAGGCACGGATACGCAGTATTTT
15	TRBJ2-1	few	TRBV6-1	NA	CASRPFGRGSNEQFF	TGTGCCAGCAGGCCCTTCGGGCGAGGGAGCAATGAGCAGTTCTTC
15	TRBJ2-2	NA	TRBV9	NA	CATGGGVGNTGELFF	TGTGCCACAGGAGGAGGGGTTGGGAACACCGGGGAGCTGTTTTTT
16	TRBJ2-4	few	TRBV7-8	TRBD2	CASSLYTGTRKNIQYF	TGTGCCAGCAGCCTATATACCGGGACTAGAAAAAACATTCAGTACTTC
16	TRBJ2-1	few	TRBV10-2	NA	CASSEMRASSYNEQFF	TGCGCCAGCAGTGAGATGCGGGCAAGCTCCTACAATGAGCAGTTCTTC
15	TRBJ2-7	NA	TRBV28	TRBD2	CASSLWASGRYEQYF	TGTGCCAGCAGTTTATGGGCTAGCGGACGATACGAGCAGTACTTC
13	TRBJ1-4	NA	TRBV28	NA	CASTYSTPGGLFF	TGTGCCAGCACCTACTCCACCCCGGGTGGACTGTTTTTT
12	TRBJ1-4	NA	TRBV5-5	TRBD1	CASSRDSEKLFF	TGTGCCAGCAGCCGGGACAGTGAAAAACTGTTTTTT
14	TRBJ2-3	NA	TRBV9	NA	CASSAARTSDTQYF	TGTGCCAGCAGCGCAGCGAGGACCTCAGATACGCAGTATTTT
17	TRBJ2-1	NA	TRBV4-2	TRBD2	CASSKGLGLAFNNEQFF	TGTGCCAGCAGCAAAGGCCTAGGACTAGCGTTTAACAATGAGCAGTTCTTC
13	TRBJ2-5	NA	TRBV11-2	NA	CASSSGVGETQYF	TGTGCCAGCAGCTCCGGGGTTGGGGAGACCCAGTACTTC
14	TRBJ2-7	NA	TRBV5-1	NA	CASTRGDSGHEQYF	TGCGCCAGCACTAGGGGGGACTCCGGCCACGAGCAGTACTTC
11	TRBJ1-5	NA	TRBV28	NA	CASSFNQPQHF	TGTGCCAGCAGTTTCAATCAGCCCCAGCATTTT
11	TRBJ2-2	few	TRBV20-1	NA	CSARGTGELFF	TGCAGTGCTAGGGGCACCGGGGAGCTGTTTTTT
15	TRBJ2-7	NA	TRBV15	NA	CATSRDTARSYEQYF	TGTGCCACCAGCAGGGATACAGCGCGATCCTACGAGCAGTACTTC
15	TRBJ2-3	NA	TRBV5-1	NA	CASRPGLGVTDTQYF	TGCGCCAGCCGTCCAGGGCTAGGGGTGACAGATACGCAGTATTTT
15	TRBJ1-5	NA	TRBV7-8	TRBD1	CASSLAAGGYQPQHF	TGTGCCAGCAGCTTAGCCGCAGGGGGGTATCAGCCCCAGCATTTT
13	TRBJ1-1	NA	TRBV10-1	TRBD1	CASSGTGGTEAFF	TGCGCCAGCAGCGGGACAGGGGGGACTGAAGCTTTCTTT
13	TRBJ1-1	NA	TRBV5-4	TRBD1	CASSWTGGTEAFF	TGTGCCAGCAGCTGGACAGGGGGAACTGAAGCTTTCTTT
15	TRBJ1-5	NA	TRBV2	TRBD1	CASSSGQRSNQPQHF	TGTGCCAGCAGCTCGGGACAGCGAAGCAATCAGCCCCAGCATTTT
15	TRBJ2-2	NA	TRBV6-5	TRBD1	CASTRDRASTGELFF	TGTGCCAGTACCCGGGACAGGGCGAGCACCGGGGAGCTGTTTTTT
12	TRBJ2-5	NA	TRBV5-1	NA	CASSSTVETQYF	TGCGCCAGCAGCTCGACCGTTGAGACCCAGTACTTC
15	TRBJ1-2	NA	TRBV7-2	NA	CASSPNVGRESGYTF	TGTGCCAGCAGCCCAAACGTGGGGCGAGAGAGTGGCTACACCTTC
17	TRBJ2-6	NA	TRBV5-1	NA	CASSLRQIRSGANVLTF	TGCGCCAGCAGCTTGCGGCAGATTCGGTCTGGGGCCAACGTCCTGACTTTC
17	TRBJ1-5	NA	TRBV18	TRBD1	CASSRDAGTGANQPQHF	TGTGCCAGCTCTCGAGACGCCGGGACAGGGGCCAATCAGCCCCAGCATTTT
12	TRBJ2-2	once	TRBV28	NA	CASSTHGRELFF	TGTGCCAGCAGCACCCACGGGCGAGAGCTGTTTTTT
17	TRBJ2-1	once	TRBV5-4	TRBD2	CASSKGLAGGSGNEQFF	TGTGCCAGCAGCAAGGGACTAGCGGGAGGATCAGGGAATGAGCAGTTCTTC
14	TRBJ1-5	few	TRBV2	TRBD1	CASSGTGEGQPQHF	TGTGCCAGCAGTGGGACAGGGGAGGGCCAGCCCCAGCATTTT
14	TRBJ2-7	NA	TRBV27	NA	CASSPFLARGEQYF	TGTGCCAGCAGTCCCTTTCTAGCCAGGGGCGAGCAGTACTTC
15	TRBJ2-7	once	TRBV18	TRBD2	CASSPPGLAGVKQYF	TGTGCCAGCTCCCCCCCGGGACTAGCGGGAGTAAAGCAGTACTTC
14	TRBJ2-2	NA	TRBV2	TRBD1	CASSPTGTTGELFF	TGTGCCAGCAGCCCGACAGGGACCACCGGGGAGCTGTTTTTT
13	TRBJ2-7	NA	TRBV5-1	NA	CASSSGTSYEQYF	TGCGCCAGCAGCTCCGGGACCTCCTACGAGCAGTACTTC
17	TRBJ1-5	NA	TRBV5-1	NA	CASSLVPLGVGNQPQHF	TGCGCCAGCAGCTTGGTTCCCCTTGGGGTGGGCAATCAGCCCCAGCATTTT
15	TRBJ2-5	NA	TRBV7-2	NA	CASSLRWGRWETQYF	TGTGCCAGCAGCTTAAGATGGGGGCGGTGGGAGACCCAGTACTTC
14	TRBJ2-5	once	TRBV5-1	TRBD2	CASSPRGAGETQYF	TGCGCCAGCAGTCCGCGGGGGGCAGGTGAGACCCAGTACTTC